The rows below give T cell receptor beta chains drawn from one sample of a study of human T cells and chemical hapten exposure. TCRdb reprocessed the RACE reads with MiXCR, giving one entry per CDR3 protein. The data contain over 150,000 distinct CDR3 sequences, 25% to 30% of them singletons. This sample comprised whole blood, obtained in connection with sensitization to the hapten diphenylcyclopropenone (DPC). The receptors shown here come from a woman between 18 and 29 years old with alopecia areata. Some clones in this sample may be carry-over from other donors' samples. Both conserved end residues are part of each CDR3. The D gene is left open where the match is weak. Clone size appears in some rows only: once, few, many, or a class for an expanded clone.

NA	TRBJ2-7	TRBV27	NA	TGTGCCAGCAGCACTAACCCCAATACCCGCGAGCAGTACTTC	CASSTNPNTREQYF
NA	TRBJ2-7	TRBV29-1	TRBD2	TGCAGCGTCGGAAGCGGGGGGAGCTCCTACGAGCAGTACTTC	CSVGSGGSSYEQYF
NA	TRBJ1-1	TRBV5-5	TRBD1	TGTGCCAGCAGCCAGAGGACAGGAAACGAAGCTTTCTTT	CASSQRTGNEAFF
few	TRBJ1-1	TRBV20-1	NA	TGCAGTGCTAGCTCACAGGGATTGAACACTGAAGCTTTCTTT	CSASSQGLNTEAFF
NA	TRBJ2-2	TRBV5-1	TRBD1	TGCGCCAGCACCCAGGGGGCAAACACCGGGGAGCTGTTTTTT	CASTQGANTGELFF
NA	TRBJ2-1	TRBV10-3	NA	TGTGCCATCAGTGAGTTCAACAATGAGCAGTTCTTC	CAISEFNNEQFF
NA	TRBJ2-1	TRBV15	TRBD1	TGTGCCACCAGCAGAGAAGGACAGGGAGGCAATGAGCAGTTCTTC	CATSREGQGGNEQFF
NA	TRBJ1-2	TRBV10-2	NA	TGCGCCAGCAGTGAACGGGCAGGGAGGGGCTATGGCTACACCTTC	CASSERAGRGYGYTF
few	TRBJ2-1	TRBV20-1	NA	TGCAGTGCTGACTCGACTCTCAATGAGCAGTTCTTC	CSADSTLNEQFF
few	TRBJ1-2	TRBV20-1	NA	TGCAGTGCCCCTTTGCGGGGGCGCTGGAGGGACTATGGCTACACCTTC	CSAPLRGRWRDYGYTF
NA	TRBJ2-7	TRBV6-1	NA	TGTGCCAGCAGTTACGGGACCTTTTACGAGCAGTACTTC	CASSYGTFYEQYF
NA	TRBJ1-1	TRBV6-5	TRBD1	TGTGCCAGCAGTTACGAAATCCCCGGGACAGTGAACACTGAAGCTTTCTTT	CASSYEIPGTVNTEAFF
NA	TRBJ1-5	TRBV4-1	NA	TGCGCCAGCAGCTGGGGGTTTAATCAGCCCCAGCATTTT	CASSWGFNQPQHF
NA	TRBJ1-4	TRBV29-1	NA	TGCAGCGTTGCGTCGGGGGACGAAAAACTGTTTTTT	CSVASGDEKLFF
NA	TRBJ2-1	TRBV4-1	NA	TGCGCCAGCAGCCAAGCAGCGAATGAGCAGTTCTTC	CASSQAANEQFF
NA	TRBJ1-6	TRBV10-3	TRBD1	TGTGCCATCAGCGCCGGGACAGGGGATTCACCCCTCCACTTT	CAISAGTGDSPLHF
few	TRBJ1-1	TRBV4-3	NA	TGCGCCAGCAGCCAAGATTTTCTACAGCCGAACACTGAAGCTTTCTTT	CASSQDFLQPNTEAFF
NA	TRBJ2-1	TRBV29-1	NA	TGCAGCGTTGAATGGGGCAGGGTTCACTACAATGAGCAGTTCTTC	CSVEWGRVHYNEQFF
few	TRBJ1-2	TRBV5-1	NA	TGCGCCAGCAGCTTGGAAGGGATCGATGGCTACACCTTC	CASSLEGIDGYTF
NA	TRBJ1-5	TRBV27	NA	TGTGCCAGCAGTTTAGTCGGGGGAGTGAGCAATCAGCCCCAGCATTTT	CASSLVGGVSNQPQHF
NA	TRBJ2-3	TRBV6-2/TRBV6-3	NA	TGTGCCACTCGAAGAAGTCCTGGAGGCACAGATACGCAGTATTTT	CATRRSPGGTDTQYF
NA	TRBJ2-3	TRBV28	NA	TGTGCCAGCACGGCCCCGGGGGGCACAGATACGCAGTATTTT	CASTAPGGTDTQYF
NA	TRBJ2-3	TRBV20-1	NA	TGCAGTGCTAGTTTACAGATAAGCACAGATACGCAGTATTTT	CSASLQISTDTQYF
NA	TRBJ1-1	TRBV13	NA	TGTGCCAGCAGCCTAGGGACTCCCCCGTTGAGGGCTTTCTTT	CASSLGTPPLRAFF
NA	TRBJ1-6	TRBV6-6	NA	TGTGCCAGCAGTTACTCGCGTGCGCCATCTAATTCACCCCTCCACTTT	CASSYSRAPSNSPLHF
NA	TRBJ1-5	TRBV4-1	NA	TGCGCCAGCAGTCTCGGGGGATATAGCAATCAGCCCCAGCATTTT	CASSLGGYSNQPQHF
NA	TRBJ2-3	TRBV29-1	TRBD2	TGCAGCGTTCGGAGCGGGAAAAGCACAGATACGCAGTATTTT	CSVRSGKSTDTQYF
many	TRBJ1-5	TRBV4-2	NA	TGTGCCAGCAGCCAAGACGGCATAGAGTCCGGGCCCCAGCATTTT	CASSQDGIESGPQHF
NA	TRBJ2-1	TRBV2	TRBD1	TGTGCCAGCCGGGGACAGCGTTCCTACAATGAGCAGTTCTTC	CASRGQRSYNEQFF
few	TRBJ2-7	TRBV7-8	NA	TGTGCCAGCAGCTTAGCGACGGGATACGAGCAGTACTTC	CASSLATGYEQYF
NA	TRBJ1-1	TRBV4-2	TRBD1	TGTGCCAGCAGCCAAGCCGGGACAGTATACACTGAAGCTTTCTTT	CASSQAGTVYTEAFF
few	TRBJ2-1	TRBV9	TRBD2	TGTGCCAGCAGCCCTACCGGGACTAGCGGGGCAGATGAGCAGTTCTTC	CASSPTGTSGADEQFF
NA	TRBJ2-5	TRBV4-3	NA	TGCGCCAGCAGCCACGACAGAATCCGAGAGACCCAGTACTTC	CASSHDRIRETQYF
NA	TRBJ2-2	TRBV6-5	NA	TGTGCCAGTGCACCGGGACATAACACCGGGGAGCTGTTTTTT	CASAPGHNTGELFF
NA	TRBJ2-1	TRBV7-8	NA	TGTGCCAGCAGCTACAATTCTGAGCAGTTCTTC	CASSYNSEQFF
few	TRBJ1-1	TRBV24-1	NA	TGTGCCACCAGTGGCCTGAGGGACACTGAAGCTTTCTTT	CATSGLRDTEAFF
few	TRBJ2-1	TRBV5-1	NA	TGCGCCAGCAGCGTAGCTCCGGATGAGCAGTTCTTC	CASSVAPDEQFF
NA	TRBJ2-5	TRBV5-1	TRBD1	TGCGCCAGCAGCTTGGACAGGGGGTTTCAAGAGACCCAGTACTTC	CASSLDRGFQETQYF
NA	TRBJ1-3	TRBV29-1	NA	TGCAGCGTGGACGGCGGCGCGGACACCATATATTTT	CSVDGGADTIYF
NA	TRBJ2-1	TRBV29-1	TRBD2	TGCAGCGTTGAATATAGCGGGGAAATTTACAATGAGCAGTTCTTC	CSVEYSGEIYNEQFF
few	TRBJ1-6	TRBV7-9	NA	TGTGCCAGCAGATCCGCGCCAGGGGCTGATTCCTCGTCACCCCTCCACTTT	CASRSAPGADSSSPLHF
NA	TRBJ2-3	TRBV5-1	TRBD2	TGCGCCAGCAGATCAGTTAGCGGGACTAGCACAGATACGCAGTATTTT	CASRSVSGTSTDTQYF
few	TRBJ1-4	TRBV20-1	NA	TGCAGTGGCGCGCGAGCTAATGAAAAACTGTTTTTT	CSGARANEKLFF
few	TRBJ2-2	TRBV29-1	NA	TGCAGCGCCTTACAAAGGGAGCTGTTTTTT	CSALQRELFF
many	TRBJ2-2	TRBV3-1	NA	TGTGCCAGCAGCCACGGCCTCCCCGGGGAGCTGTTTTTT	CASSHGLPGELFF
NA	TRBJ2-3	TRBV4-1	NA	TGCGCCAGCAGCCAACGAGGCTTTCCAGATACGCAGTATTTT	CASSQRGFPDTQYF
few	TRBJ2-1	TRBV20-1	TRBD2	TGCAGTGCTAGTCCCTGGGGTAGCGGGAGCAATGGGCAGTTCTTC	CSASPWGSGSNGQFF
NA	TRBJ2-4	TRBV14	NA	TGTGCCAGCAGCCAGAGTGGGCCGGGCGGGCGAGCCAAAAACATTCAGTACTTC	CASSQSGPGGRAKNIQYF
NA	TRBJ2-3	TRBV11-2	NA	TGTGCCAGCAGCCCAAACTATGATACGCAGTATTTT	CASSPNYDTQYF
NA	TRBJ1-5	TRBV7-9	NA	TGTGCCAGCAGCCCCGTTGGGGAGGGTACCAATCAGCCCCAGCATTTT	CASSPVGEGTNQPQHF
NA	TRBJ2-7	TRBV7-8	NA	TGTGCCAGCAGCCCATGGGGTCGGGACGAGCAGTACTTC	CASSPWGRDEQYF
NA	TRBJ1-5	TRBV20-1	NA	TGCAGTGCTGAATGGGTGGAGGGCCAGCCCCAGCATTTT	CSAEWVEGQPQHF
NA	TRBJ2-3	TRBV20-1	TRBD2	TGCAGTGCCCGCGCCGCCGGGGGGGTTAGCACAGATACGCAGTATTTT	CSARAAGGVSTDTQYF
NA	TRBJ2-3	TRBV24-1	TRBD1	TGTGCCACCAGTGGGGACAGAAGCACAGATACGCAGTATTTT	CATSGDRSTDTQYF
few	TRBJ2-1	TRBV30	TRBD2	TGTGCCTGGAGTCGGACTAGCGCTTCCAATGAGCAGTTCTTC	CAWSRTSASNEQFF